Each of the 7 T cell receptor beta chains below was sequenced from the same sample in a study of T cells in localized non-small cell lung cancer. The repertoire was sequenced with immunoSEQ multiplex PCR; TCRdb's copy has only in-frame clones and lacks some. The table shows approximately 81,000 clones, with roughly 91% occurring only once. Sample: peripheral blood, taken before any cancer treatment. These receptors were collected from a woman aged 40-69 years with stage I squamous cell lung carcinoma.

The chain is built from TRBV30 and TRBJ2-3, with 9 bases lining up with TRBD2. Germline V lookup: CDR1 GTSNPN, CDR2 SVGIG (reference sequence). V shed 2 bases, J shed 6 bases, and the junction held 9 bases outside the gene matches. The CDR3 loop spans 15 amino acids. CDR3 sequence (DNA): TGTGCCTGGAGTCGCGGCGGGGGGGTGTCGGATACGCAGTATTTT. Translated: CAWSRGGGVSDTQYF. Combining the CDR3 with reference TRBV30 and TRBJ2-3 gives the whole variable domain SQTIHQWPATLVQPVGSPLSLECTVEGTSNPNLYWYRQAAGRGLQLLFYSVGIGQISSEVPQNLSASRPQDRQFILSSKKLLLSDSGFYLCAWSRGGGVSDTQYFGPGTRLTVL.

Notes on this clone: A junction boundary mismatches the germline segment, possibly from a read error. This sequence joins TRBV2 and TRBJ1-1; 9 nucleotides align to TRBD1. The CDR3 contains 13 residues. CDR1 SNHLY and CDR2 FYNNEI come from the germline V gene. The CDR3 sequence is CASSVTGQGRAIF. Written as DNA, the CDR3 is TGTGCCAGCAGTGTGACGGGACAGGGCCGGGCCATCTTT.

The chain carries TRBV5-4 and TRBJ2-2; D is possibly TRBD2 (6 bases). The CDR3 has 17 amino acids. V lost 4 bases and J 5 bases, leaving 21 bases between the germline ends. The germline V gene has CDR1 SGHNT and CDR2 YYREEE (reference sequence). The CDR3 DNA is TGTGCCAGCAGCCCTGGCGGGAAACCAGGGTCAACCGGGGAGCTGTTTTTT. Residues: CASSPGGKPGSTGELFF.

This rearrangement joins TRBV30 to TRBJ2-5; 8 bases line up with TRBD1. Germline CDR1 reads GTSNPN; CDR2 reads SVGIG (reference sequence). V was pared by 4 bases and J by 5 bases, with 6 bases of the junction left unmatched. The CDR3 spans 13 residues. CDR3 nucleotide sequence: TGTGCCTGGACCCACAGGGGGTGGGAGACCCAGTACTTC. This translates into CAWTHRGWETQYF.

The chain joins TRBV15 to TRBJ1-6, with 9 bases lining up with TRBD1. CDR3 size: 13 residues. From germline, CDR1 is LNHNV and CDR2 YYDKDF (reference sequence). V was clipped by 6 bases and J by 10 bases; unmatched bases: 4. In nucleotides, the CDR3 is TGTGCCACCAGTGGACAGGGGCGCTCACCCCTCCACTTT. Translation gives CATSGQGRSPLHF.

CDR3 sequence reads: CASSAEGGNQPQHF. The CDR3 DNA follows: TGTGCCAGCAGCGCCGAGGGAGGCAATCAGCCCCAGCATTTT. V is TRBV7-9 and J is TRBJ1-5, with D unclear. The V gene's germline CDR1 is SEHNR and CDR2 FQNEAQ (reference sequence). CDR3 length equals 14 residues. The germline V and J ends were trimmed by 5 bases and 2 bases, with 10 bases remaining between them.

The J gene is TRBJ2-7, the V gene TRBV6-5, with a possible D match to TRBD1 (5 bases). Trimming took 7 bases from V and 2 from J, leaving 15 bases between them. Germline lookup yields CDR1 MNHEY and CDR2 SVGAGI. The CDR3 loop spans 14 amino acids. CDR3 sequence (DNA): TGTGCCAGCACCCATAACCAGGGCCCCTACGAGCAGTACTTC. Encoded protein: CASTHNQGPYEQYF.